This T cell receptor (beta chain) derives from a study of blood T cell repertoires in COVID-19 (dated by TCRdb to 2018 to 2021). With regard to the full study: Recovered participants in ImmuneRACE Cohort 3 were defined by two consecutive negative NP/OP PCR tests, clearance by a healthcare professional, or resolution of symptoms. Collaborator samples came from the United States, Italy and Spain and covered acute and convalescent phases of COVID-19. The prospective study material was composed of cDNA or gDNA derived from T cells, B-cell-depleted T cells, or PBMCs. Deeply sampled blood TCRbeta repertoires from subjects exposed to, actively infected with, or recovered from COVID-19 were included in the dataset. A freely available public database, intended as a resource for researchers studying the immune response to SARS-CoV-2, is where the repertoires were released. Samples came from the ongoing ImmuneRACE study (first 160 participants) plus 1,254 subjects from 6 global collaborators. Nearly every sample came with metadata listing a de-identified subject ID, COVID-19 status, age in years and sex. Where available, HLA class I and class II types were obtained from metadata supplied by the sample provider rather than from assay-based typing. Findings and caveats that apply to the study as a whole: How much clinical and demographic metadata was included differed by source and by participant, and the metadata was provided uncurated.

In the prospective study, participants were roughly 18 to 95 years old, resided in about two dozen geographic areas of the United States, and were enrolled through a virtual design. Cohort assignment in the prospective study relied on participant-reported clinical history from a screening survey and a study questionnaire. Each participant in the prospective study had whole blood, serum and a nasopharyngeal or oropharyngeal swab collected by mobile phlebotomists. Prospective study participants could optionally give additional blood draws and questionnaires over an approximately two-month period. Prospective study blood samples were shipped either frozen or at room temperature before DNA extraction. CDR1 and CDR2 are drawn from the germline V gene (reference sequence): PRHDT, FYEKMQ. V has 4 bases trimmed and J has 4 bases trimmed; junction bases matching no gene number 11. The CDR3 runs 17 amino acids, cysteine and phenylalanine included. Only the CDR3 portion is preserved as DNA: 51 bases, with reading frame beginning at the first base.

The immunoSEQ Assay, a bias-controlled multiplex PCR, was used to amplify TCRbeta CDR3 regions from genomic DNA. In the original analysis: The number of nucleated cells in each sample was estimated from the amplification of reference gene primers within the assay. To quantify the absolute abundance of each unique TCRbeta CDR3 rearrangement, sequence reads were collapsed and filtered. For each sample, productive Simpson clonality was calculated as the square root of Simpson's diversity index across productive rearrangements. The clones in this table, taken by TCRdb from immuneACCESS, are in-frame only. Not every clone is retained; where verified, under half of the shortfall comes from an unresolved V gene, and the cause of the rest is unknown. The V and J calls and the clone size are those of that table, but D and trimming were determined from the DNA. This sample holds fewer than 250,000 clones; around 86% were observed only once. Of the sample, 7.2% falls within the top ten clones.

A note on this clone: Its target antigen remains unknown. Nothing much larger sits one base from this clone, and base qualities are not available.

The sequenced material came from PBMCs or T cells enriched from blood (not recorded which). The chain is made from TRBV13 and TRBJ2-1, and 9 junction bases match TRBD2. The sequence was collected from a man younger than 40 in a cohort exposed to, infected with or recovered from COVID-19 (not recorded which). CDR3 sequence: CASSSRGSGRRYNEQFF. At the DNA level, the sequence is TGTGCCAGCAGCTCCCGGGGTAGCGGGAGACGTTACAATGAGCAGTTCTTC.